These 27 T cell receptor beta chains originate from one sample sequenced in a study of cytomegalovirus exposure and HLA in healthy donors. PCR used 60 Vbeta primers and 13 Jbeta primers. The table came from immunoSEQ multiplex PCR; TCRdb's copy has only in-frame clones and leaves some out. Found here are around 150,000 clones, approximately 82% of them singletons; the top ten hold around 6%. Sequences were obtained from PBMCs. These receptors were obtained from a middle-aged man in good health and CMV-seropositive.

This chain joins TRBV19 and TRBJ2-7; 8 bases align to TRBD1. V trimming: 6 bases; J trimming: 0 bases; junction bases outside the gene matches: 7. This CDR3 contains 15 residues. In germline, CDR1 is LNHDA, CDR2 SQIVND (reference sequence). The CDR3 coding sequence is TGTGCCAGTAGAACCCAGGGGGCCGCCTCCTACGAGCAGTACTTC. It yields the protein CASRTQGAASYEQYF.

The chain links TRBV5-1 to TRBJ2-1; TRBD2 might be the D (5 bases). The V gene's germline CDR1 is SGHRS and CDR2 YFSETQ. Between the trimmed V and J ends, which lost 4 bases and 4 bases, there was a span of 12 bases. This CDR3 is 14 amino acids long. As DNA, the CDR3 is TGCGCCAGCAGCGGAGGAATACCTTACAATGAGCAGTTCTTC. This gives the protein CASSGGIPYNEQFF.

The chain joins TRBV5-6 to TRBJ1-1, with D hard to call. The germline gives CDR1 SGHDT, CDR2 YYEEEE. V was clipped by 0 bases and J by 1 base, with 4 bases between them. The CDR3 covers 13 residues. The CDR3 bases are TGTGCCAGCAGCTTGGGGAGGAACACTGAAGCTTTCTTT. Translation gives CASSLGRNTEAFF.

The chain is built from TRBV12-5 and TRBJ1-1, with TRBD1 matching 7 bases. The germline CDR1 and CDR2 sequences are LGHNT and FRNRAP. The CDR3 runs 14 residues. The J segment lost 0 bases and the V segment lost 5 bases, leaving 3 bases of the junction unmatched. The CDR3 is CASGEQGLNTEAFF. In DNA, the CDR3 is TGTGCTAGTGGTGAACAGGGGCTGAACACTGAAGCTTTCTTT.

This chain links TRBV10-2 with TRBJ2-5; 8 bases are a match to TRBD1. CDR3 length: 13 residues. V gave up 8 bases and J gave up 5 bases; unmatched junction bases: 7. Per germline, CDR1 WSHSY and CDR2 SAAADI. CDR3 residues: CASGTGPRETQYF. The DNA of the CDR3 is TGCGCCAGCGGGACAGGCCCCCGGGAGACCCAGTACTTC.

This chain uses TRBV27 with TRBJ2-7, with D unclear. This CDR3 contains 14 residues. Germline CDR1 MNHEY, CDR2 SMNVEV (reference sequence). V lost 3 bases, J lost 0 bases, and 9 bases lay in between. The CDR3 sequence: CASSLGRRSYEQYF. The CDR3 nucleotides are TGTGCCAGCAGTTTGGGCCGGCGCTCCTACGAGCAGTACTTC.

The CDR3 nucleotides read TGCGCCAGCAGCCTGGGACTAGCGGGCAAGGGGACCGGGGAGCTGTTTTTT. Translation: CASSLGLAGKGTGELFF. This chain links TRBV5-1 with TRBJ2-2; the match to TRBD2 covers 12 bases. Germline V gene lookup returns CDR1 SGHRS and CDR2 YFSETQ. The J segment lost 5 bases and the V segment lost 4 bases, leaving 9 bases of the junction unmatched. The CDR3 spans 17 residues.

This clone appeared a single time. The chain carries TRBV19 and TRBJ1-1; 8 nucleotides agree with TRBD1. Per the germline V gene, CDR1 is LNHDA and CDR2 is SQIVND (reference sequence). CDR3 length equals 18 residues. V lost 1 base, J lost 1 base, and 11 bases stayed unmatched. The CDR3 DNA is TGTGCCAGTAGTATAGCGGGACAGGCCCCAGGGAGGAACACTGAAGCTTTCTTT. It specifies CASSIAGQAPGRNTEAFF.

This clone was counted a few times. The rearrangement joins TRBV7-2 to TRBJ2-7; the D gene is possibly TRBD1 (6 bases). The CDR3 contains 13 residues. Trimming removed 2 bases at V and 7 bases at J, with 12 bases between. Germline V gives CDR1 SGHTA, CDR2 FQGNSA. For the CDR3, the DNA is TGTGCCAGCAGCTTAACAGGGTTTAGGGAGCAGTACTTC. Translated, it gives CASSLTGFREQYF.

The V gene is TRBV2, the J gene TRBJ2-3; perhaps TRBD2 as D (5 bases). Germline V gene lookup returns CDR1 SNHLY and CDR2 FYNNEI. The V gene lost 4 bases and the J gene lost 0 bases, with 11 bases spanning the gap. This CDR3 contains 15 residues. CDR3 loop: CASSVPSFSTDTQYF. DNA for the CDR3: TGTGCCAGCAGTGTTCCTAGCTTTAGCACAGATACGCAGTATTTT.

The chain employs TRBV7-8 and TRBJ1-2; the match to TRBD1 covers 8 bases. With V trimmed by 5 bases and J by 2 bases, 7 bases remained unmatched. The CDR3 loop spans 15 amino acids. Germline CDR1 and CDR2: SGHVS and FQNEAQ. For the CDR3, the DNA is TGTGCCAGCAGCCCCTTACAGGGGGTGAACTATGGCTACACCTTC. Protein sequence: CASSPLQGVNYGYTF.

For the CDR3, the DNA is TGTGCCAGCAGCTTGGTCGGGGACATCCCCGGATTTGCAACTAATGAAAAACTGTTTTTT. Translated: CASSLVGDIPGFATNEKLFF. The chain combines TRBV5-5 with TRBJ1-4; tentatively, D is TRBD1 (6 bases). CDR1 and CDR2 (germline): SGHKS, YYEKEE (reference sequence). The CDR3 is made up of 20 amino acids. The V end was cut by 0 bases, the J end by 0 bases, with 21 bases between.

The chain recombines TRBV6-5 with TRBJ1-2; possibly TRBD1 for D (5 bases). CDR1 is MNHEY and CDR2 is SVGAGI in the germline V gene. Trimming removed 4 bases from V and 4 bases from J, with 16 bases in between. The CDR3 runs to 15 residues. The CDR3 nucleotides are TGTGCCAGCAGTTTCACTCAGGGCAGAGTCTATGGCTACACCTTC. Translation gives CASSFTQGRVYGYTF.

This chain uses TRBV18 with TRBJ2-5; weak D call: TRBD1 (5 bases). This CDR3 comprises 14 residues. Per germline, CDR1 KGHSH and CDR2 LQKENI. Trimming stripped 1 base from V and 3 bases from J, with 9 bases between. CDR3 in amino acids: CASSPLPGKETQYF. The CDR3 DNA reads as TGTGCCAGCTCACCACTCCCAGGGAAAGAGACCCAGTACTTC.

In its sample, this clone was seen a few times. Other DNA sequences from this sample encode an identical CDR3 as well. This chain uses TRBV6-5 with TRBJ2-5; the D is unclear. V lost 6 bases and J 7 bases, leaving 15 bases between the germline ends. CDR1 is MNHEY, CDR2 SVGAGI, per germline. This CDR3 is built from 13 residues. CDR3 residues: CASSAALRGTQYF. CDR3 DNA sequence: TGTGCCAGCAGCGCGGCCTTGCGTGGGACCCAGTACTTC.

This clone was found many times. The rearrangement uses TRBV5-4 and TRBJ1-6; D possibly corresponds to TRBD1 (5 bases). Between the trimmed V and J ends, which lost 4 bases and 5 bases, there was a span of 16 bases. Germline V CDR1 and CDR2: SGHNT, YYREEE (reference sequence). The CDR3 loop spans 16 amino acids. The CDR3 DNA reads TGTGCCAGCAGCGGATCCAGGGTCTCAAATAATTCACCCCTCCACTTT. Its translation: CASSGSRVSNNSPLHF.

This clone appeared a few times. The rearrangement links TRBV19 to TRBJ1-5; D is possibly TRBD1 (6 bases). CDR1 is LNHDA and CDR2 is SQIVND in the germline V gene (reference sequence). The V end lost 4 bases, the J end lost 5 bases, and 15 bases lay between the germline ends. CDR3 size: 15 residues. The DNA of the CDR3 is TGTGCCAGTAGTAATTCGGGCAGGGGCGATCAGCCCCAGCATTTT. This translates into CASSNSGRGDQPQHF. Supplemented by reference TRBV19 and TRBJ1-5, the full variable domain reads DGGITQSPKYLFRKEGQNVTLSCEQNLNHDAMYWYRQDPGQGLRLIYYSQIVNDFQKGDIAEGYSVSREKKESFPLTVTSAQKNPTAFYLCASSNSGRGDQPQHFGDGTRLSIL.

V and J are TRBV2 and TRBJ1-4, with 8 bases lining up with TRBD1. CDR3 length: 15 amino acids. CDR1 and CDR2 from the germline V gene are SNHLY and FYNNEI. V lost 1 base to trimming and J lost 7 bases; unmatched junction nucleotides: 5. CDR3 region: CASSEGTGLFEKLFF. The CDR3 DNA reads TGTGCCAGCAGTGAAGGGACAGGGTTGTTTGAAAAACTGTTTTTT. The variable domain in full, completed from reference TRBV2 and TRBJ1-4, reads EPEVTQTPSHQVTQMGQEVILRCVPISNHLYFYWYRQILGQKVEFLVSFYNNEISEKSEIFDDQFSVERPDGSNFTLKIRSTKLEDSAMYFCASSEGTGLFEKLFFGSGTQLSVL.

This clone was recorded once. Here the CDR3 reads CASSLAWTVYEQYF. The CDR3 region has the DNA TGCGCCAGCAGCTTGGCTTGGACAGTATACGAGCAGTACTTC. The V call is TRBV5-1, the J call TRBJ2-7; a weak D match, TRBD1 (6 bases). V dropped 0 bases and J dropped 4 bases, with 11 bases sitting between them. Germline V lookup: CDR1 SGHRS, CDR2 YFSETQ. This CDR3 is built from 14 residues.

Here the CDR3 reads CASSYSQETQYF. The CDR3 region has the DNA TGCGCCAGCAGCTACAGCCAAGAGACCCAGTACTTC. The chain joins TRBV5-1 to TRBJ2-5; D is uncertain. There are 12 residues in the CDR3. V was clipped by 3 bases and J by 1 base, with 4 bases between them. The germline V gene has CDR1 SGHRS and CDR2 YFSETQ.

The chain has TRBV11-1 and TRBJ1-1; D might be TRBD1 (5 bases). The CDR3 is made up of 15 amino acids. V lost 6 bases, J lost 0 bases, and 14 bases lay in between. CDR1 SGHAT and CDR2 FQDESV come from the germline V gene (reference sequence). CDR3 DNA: TGTGCCAGCAGTCCAACGGCAGGGATGAACACTGAAGCTTTCTTT. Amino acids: CASSPTAGMNTEAFF.

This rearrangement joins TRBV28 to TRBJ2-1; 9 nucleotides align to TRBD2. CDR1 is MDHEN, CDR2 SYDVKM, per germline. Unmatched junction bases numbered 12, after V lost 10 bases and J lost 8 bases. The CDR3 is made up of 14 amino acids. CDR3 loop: CATNPRLAVDEQFF. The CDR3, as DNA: TGTGCCACTAATCCTCGACTAGCGGTGGATGAGCAGTTCTTC.

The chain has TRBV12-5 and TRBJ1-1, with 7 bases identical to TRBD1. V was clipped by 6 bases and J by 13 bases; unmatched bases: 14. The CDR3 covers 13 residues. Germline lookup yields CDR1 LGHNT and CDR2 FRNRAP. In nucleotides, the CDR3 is TGTGCTAGTGGCCCCGGGACAGTCCCTAGAGTTTTCTTT. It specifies CASGPGTVPRVFF.

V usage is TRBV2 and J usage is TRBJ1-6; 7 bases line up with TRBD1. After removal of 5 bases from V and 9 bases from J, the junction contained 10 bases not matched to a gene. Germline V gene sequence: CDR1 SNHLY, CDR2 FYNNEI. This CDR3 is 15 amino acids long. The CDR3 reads CASSNHRGSSSPLHF. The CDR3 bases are TGTGCCAGCAGTAACCACAGGGGTTCGTCTTCACCCCTCCACTTT.

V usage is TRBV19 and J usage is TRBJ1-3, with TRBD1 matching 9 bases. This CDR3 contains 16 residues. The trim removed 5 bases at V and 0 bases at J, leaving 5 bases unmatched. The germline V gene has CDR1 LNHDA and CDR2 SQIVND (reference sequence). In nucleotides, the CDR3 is TGTGCCAGTAGTTGGGGACAGGGTCCCTCTGGAAACACCATATATTTT. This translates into CASSWGQGPSGNTIYF. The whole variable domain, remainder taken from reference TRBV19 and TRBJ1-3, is DGGITQSPKYLFRKEGQNVTLSCEQNLNHDAMYWYRQDPGQGLRLIYYSQIVNDFQKGDIAEGYSVSREKKESFPLTVTSAQKNPTAFYLCASSWGQGPSGNTIYFGEGSWLTVV.

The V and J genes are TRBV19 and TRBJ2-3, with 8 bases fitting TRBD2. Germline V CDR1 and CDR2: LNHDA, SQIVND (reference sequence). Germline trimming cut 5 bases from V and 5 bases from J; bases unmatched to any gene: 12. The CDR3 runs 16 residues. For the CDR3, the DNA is TGTGCCAGTAGTCCAAGGGCGGGAGGTCTGGGAGATACGCAGTATTTT. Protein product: CASSPRAGGLGDTQYF.

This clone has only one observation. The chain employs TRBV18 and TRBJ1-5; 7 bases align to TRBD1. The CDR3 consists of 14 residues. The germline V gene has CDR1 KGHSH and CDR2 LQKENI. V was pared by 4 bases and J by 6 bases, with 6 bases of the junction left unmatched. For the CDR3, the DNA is TGTGCCAGCTCACAAGACAGGGAGTTTCAGCCCCAGCATTTT. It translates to CASSQDREFQPQHF. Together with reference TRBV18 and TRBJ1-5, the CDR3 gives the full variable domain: NAGVMQNPRHLVRRRGQEARLRCSPMKGHSHVYWYRQLPEEGLKFMVYLQKENIIDESGMPKERFSAEFPKEGPSILRIQQVVRGDSAAYFCASSQDREFQPQHFGDGTRLSIL.